Listed here are 3 T cell receptor beta chains from one sample, sequenced in a study of T-cell reconstitution after alpha-beta-depleted transplantation in children (dated by TCRdb to the mid-2010s). The sample's treatment or condition label, in plain terms: allogeneic hematopoietic cell transplantation with graft depleted of TCRalphabeta T cells and CD19 B cells. Receptor libraries were prepared by PCR. The sequencer listed for this sample is Illumina HiSeq 2500. To normalize quantification of the TCRbeta repertoire, the TCR libraries were built with molecular barcoding that relied on unique molecular identifiers. TCRdb took the public reads, trimmed them with fastp at Q25, ran MiXCR for clone calling and kept in-frame beta chains. Here each entry gathers all rows of one CDR3 protein and keeps the most common genes and DNA. The sample table shows more than 200,000 distinct CDR3 sequences, and 25% are seen once. The ten largest clones take up 2.6% of the sample.

Sequencing was performed on PBMCs, taken before TCRalphabeta/CD19-depleted stem cell transplant. Receptor source: a girl aged 2 to 9 with Fanconi anemia, due to receive a stem cell transplant.

V is TRBV28 and J is TRBJ2-3; 7 bases map to TRBD2. The CDR3 has 17 amino acids. Germline V gene data show CDR1 as MDHEN and CDR2 as SYDVKM. The J segment lost 10 bases and the V segment lost 5 bases, leaving 21 bases of the junction unmatched. As DNA, the CDR3 is TGTGCCAGCAGTCCCCATTCTGGGCTAGCGGTAGGAGGAGCGCAGTATTTT. Translating it yields CASSPHSGLAVGGAQYF.

This clonotype was counted between two and nine times. The chain couples TRBV11-2 to TRBJ2-1, with 8 positions matching TRBD1. V shed 2 bases, J shed 0 bases, and the junction held 9 bases outside the gene matches. The CDR3 covers 18 residues. Germline-derived CDR1 and CDR2 are SGHAT and FQNNGV. The CDR3 protein is CASSLKWATGGSYNEQFF. The CDR3 DNA sequence: TGTGCCAGCAGCTTAAAGTGGGCCACAGGGGGCTCCTACAATGAGCAGTTCTTC. Variable domain in full (rest from reference TRBV11-2 and TRBJ2-1): EAGVAQSPRYKIIEKRQSVAFWCNPISGHATLYWYQQILGQGPKLLIQFQNNGVVDDSQLPKDRFSAERLKGVDSTLKIQPAKLEDSAVYLCASSLKWATGGSYNEQFFGPGTRLTVL.

This clonotype was counted between two and nine times. CDR3 in amino acids: CSVGGQGYQETQYF. CDR3 sequence (DNA): TGCAGCGTGGGGGGACAGGGATACCAAGAGACCCAGTACTTC. The chain combines TRBV29-1 with TRBJ2-5; 9 bases align to TRBD1. This CDR3 region has 14 residues. The trim removed 6 bases at V and 0 bases at J, leaving 5 bases unmatched. CDR1 is SQVTM and CDR2 is ANQGSEA in the germline V gene.